The TCR beta chain described here comes from a study of vaccination and CD4 T cells after COVID-19. The length of the CDR3 is 14 residues. CDR1 DFQATT and CDR2 SNEGSKA come from the germline V gene (reference sequence). V was shortened by 3 bases and J by 4 bases, with 12 bases between the two germline ends. The Oncomine TCR Beta short-read assay was applied to DNA of cultured CD4+ T cells. Genomic DNA was isolated from CD4+ T cells that had been cultured. TCRdb itself ran the PCR reads through MiXCR, one entry per CDR3 protein. Of about 15,000 distinct CDR3 sequences listed, 73% were seen once; the top ten hold 10% to 11%. Documented treatment: roughly 10-day PBMC culture with coronavirus spike peptide pools or control peptides (ViraFEST assay). Cell culture was performed with two million PBMCs per well in the presence of about 11 IU/ml IL-2 and 10 ug/ml peptide pools. As to this clonotype: Its antigen is still unknown.

This receptor was identified in a human donor who had recovered from COVID-19. The source material was CD4+ T cells from blood, cultured in vitro. The chain has TRBV20-1 and TRBJ1-4, with D tentatively TRBD1 (6 bases). CDR3 residues: CSARPRGGNEKLFF. The CDR3 DNA follows: TGCAGTGCTAGGCCCAGAGGGGGTAATGAAAAACTGTTTTTT.